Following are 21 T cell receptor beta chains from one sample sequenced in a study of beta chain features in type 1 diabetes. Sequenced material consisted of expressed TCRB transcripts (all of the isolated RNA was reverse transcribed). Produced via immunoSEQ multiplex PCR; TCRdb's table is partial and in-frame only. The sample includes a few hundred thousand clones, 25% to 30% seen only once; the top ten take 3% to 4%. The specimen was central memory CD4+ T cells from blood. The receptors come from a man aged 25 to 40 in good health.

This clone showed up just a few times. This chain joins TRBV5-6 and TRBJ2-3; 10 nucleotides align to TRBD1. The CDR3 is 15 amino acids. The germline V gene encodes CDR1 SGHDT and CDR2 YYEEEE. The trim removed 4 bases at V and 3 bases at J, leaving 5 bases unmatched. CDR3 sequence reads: CASSLDRGLTDTQYF. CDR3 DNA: TGTGCCAGCAGCCTAGACAGGGGGCTAACAGATACGCAGTATTTT. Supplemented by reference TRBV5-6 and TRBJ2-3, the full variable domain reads DAGVTQSPTHLIKTRGQQVTLRCSPKSGHDTVSWYQQALGQGPQFIFQYYEEEERQRGNFPDRFSGHQFPNYSSELNVNALLLGDSALYLCASSLDRGLTDTQYFGPGTRLTVL.

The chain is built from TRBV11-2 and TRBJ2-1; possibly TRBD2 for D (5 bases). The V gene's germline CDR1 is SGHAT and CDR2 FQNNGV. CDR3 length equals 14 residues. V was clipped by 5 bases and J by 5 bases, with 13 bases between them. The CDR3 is CASSHLSSNNEQFF. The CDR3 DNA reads TGTGCCAGCAGCCACCTCTCTAGCAACAATGAGCAGTTCTTC.

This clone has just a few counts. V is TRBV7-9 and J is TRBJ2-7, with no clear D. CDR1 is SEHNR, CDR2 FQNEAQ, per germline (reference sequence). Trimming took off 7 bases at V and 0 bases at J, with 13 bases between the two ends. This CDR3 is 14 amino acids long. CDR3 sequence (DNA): TGTGCCAGCACTTTCGACAAGAGCTCCTACGAGCAGTACTTC. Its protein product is CASTFDKSSYEQYF.

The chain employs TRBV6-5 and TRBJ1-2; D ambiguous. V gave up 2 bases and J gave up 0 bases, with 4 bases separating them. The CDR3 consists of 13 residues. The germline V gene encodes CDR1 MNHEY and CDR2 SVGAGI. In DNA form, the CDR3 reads TGTGCCAGCAGTTACAACTCTAACTATGGCTACACCTTC. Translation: CASSYNSNYGYTF.

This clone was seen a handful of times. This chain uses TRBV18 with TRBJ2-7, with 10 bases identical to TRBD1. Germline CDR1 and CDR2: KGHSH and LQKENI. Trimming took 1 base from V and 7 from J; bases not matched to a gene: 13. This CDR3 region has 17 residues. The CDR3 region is CASSPRYDRGLPGEQYF. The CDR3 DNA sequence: TGTGCCAGCTCACCACGGTACGACAGGGGGCTGCCGGGAGAGCAGTACTTC.

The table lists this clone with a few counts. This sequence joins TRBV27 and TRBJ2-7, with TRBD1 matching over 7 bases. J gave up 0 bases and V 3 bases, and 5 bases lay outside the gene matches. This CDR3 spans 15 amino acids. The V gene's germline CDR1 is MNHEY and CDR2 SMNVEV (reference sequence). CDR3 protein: CASSFIGGASYEQYF. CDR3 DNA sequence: TGTGCCAGCAGTTTCATAGGGGGCGCCTCCTACGAGCAGTACTTC.

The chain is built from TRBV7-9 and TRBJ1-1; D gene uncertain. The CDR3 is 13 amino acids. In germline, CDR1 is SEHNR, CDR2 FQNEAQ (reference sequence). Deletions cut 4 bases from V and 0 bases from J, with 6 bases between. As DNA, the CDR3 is TGTGCCAGCAGCTCCGTTATGAACACTGAAGCTTTCTTT. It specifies CASSSVMNTEAFF. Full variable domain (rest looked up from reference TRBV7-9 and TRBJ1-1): DTGVSQNPRHKITKRGQNVTFRCDPISEHNRLYWYRQTLGQGPEFLTYFQNEAQLEKSRLLSDRFSAERPKGSFSTLEIQRTEQGDSAMYLCASSSVMNTEAFFGQGTRLTVV.

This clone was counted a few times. The CDR3 is CASRLTSGPYEQYF. The CDR3, as DNA: TGTGCCAGCAGACTGACTAGCGGGCCCTACGAGCAGTACTTC. J is TRBJ2-7 and V is TRBV28; 10 bases match TRBD2. Losses at the gene ends were 6 bases for V and 2 bases for J; bases not matched to a gene: 4. This CDR3 is 14 amino acids long. Per germline, CDR1 MDHEN and CDR2 SYDVKM.

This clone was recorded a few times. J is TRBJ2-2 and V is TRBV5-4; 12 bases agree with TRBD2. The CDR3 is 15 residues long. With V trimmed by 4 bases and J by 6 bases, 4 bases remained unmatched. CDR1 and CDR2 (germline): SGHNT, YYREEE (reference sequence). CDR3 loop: CASSPTSGSAGELFF. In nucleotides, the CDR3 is TGTGCCAGCAGCCCGACTAGCGGGAGTGCCGGGGAGCTGTTTTTT.

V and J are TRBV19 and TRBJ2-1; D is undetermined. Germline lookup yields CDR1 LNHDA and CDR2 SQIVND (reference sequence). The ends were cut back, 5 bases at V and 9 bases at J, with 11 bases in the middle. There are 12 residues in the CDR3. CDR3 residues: CASSLLQREQFF. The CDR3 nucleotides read TGTGCCAGTAGTCTACTTCAGCGTGAGCAGTTCTTC. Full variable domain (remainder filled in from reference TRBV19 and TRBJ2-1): DGGITQSPKYLFRKEGQNVTLSCEQNLNHDAMYWYRQDPGQGLRLIYYSQIVNDFQKGDIAEGYSVSREKKESFPLTVTSAQKNPTAFYLCASSLLQREQFFGPGTRLTVL.

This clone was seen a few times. The CDR3 protein is CATKPGSSGDTQYF. CDR3 DNA: TGTGCCACCAAACCGGGGAGTAGCGGGGATACGCAGTATTTT. J is TRBJ2-3 and V is TRBV7-2, with 7 positions matching TRBD2. The germline CDR1 and CDR2 sequences are SGHTA and FQGNSA. CDR3 size: 14 residues. The J segment lost 6 bases and the V segment lost 10 bases, leaving 13 bases of the junction unmatched.

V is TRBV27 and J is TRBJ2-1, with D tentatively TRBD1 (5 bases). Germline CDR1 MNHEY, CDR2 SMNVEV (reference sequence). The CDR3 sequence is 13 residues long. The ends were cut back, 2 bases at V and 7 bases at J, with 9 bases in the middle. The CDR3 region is CASSLPRVNEQFF. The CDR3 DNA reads TGTGCCAGCAGTTTACCCAGGGTTAATGAGCAGTTCTTC.

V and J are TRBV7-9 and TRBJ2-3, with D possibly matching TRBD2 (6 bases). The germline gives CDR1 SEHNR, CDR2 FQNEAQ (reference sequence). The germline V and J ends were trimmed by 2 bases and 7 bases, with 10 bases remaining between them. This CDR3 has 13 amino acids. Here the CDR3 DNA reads TGTGCCAGCAGCTTATCCGGGAGTCATACGCAGTATTTT. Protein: CASSLSGSHTQYF. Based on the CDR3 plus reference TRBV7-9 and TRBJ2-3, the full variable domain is DTGVSQNPRHKITKRGQNVTFRCDPISEHNRLYWYRQTLGQGPEFLTYFQNEAQLEKSRLLSDRFSAERPKGSFSTLEIQRTEQGDSAMYLCASSLSGSHTQYFGPGTRLTVL.

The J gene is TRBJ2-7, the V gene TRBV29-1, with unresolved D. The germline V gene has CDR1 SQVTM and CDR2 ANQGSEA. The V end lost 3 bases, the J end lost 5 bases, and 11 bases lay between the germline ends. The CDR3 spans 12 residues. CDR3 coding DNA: TGCAGCGTTGATGATATGGGGAACGAGCAGTACTTC. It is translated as CSVDDMGNEQYF.

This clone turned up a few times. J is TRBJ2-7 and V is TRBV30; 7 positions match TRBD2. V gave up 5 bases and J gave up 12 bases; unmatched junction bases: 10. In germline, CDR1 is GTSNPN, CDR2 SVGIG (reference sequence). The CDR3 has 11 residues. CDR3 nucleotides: TGTGCCTGGGATGACTGGGGGGGAAGGTACTTC. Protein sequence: CAWDDWGGRYF.

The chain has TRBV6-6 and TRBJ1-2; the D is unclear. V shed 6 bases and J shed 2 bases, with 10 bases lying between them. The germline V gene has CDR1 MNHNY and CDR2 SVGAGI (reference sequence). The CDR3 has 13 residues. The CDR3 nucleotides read TGTGCCAGCAGACTCCGACGAAACTATGGCTACACCTTC. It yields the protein CASRLRRNYGYTF.

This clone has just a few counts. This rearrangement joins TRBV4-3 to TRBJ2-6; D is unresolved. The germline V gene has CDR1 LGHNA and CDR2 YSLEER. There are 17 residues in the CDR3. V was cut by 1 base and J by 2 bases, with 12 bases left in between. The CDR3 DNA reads TGCGCCAGCAGCCAAGCAGGTCCAGCCACTGGGGCCAACGTCCTGACTTTC. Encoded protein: CASSQAGPATGANVLTF.

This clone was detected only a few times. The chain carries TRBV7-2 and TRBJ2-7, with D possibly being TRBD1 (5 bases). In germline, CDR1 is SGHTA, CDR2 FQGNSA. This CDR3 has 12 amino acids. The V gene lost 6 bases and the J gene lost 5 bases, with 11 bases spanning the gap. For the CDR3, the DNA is TGTGCCAGCAGGGCAGGGTTGAACGAGCAGTACTTC. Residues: CASRAGLNEQYF.

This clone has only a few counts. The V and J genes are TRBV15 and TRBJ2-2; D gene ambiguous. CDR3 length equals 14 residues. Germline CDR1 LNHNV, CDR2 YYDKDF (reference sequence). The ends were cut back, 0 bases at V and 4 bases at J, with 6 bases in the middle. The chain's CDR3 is CATSRDFRTGELFF. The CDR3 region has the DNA TGTGCCACCAGCAGAGATTTCCGCACCGGGGAGCTGTTTTTT.

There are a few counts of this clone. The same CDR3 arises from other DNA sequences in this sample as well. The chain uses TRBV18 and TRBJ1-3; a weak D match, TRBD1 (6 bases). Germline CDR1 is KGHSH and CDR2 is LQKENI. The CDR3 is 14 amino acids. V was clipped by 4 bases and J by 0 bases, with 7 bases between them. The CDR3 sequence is CASSQQGSGNTIYF. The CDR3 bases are TGTGCCAGCTCACAACAGGGCTCTGGAAACACCATATATTTT.

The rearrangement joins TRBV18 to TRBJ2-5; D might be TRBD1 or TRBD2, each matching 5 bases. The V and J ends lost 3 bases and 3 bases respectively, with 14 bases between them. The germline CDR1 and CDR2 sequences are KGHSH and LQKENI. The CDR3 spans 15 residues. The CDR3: CASSPSSGAEETQYF. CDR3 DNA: TGTGCCAGCTCACCGTCCTCCGGGGCCGAAGAGACCCAGTACTTC.